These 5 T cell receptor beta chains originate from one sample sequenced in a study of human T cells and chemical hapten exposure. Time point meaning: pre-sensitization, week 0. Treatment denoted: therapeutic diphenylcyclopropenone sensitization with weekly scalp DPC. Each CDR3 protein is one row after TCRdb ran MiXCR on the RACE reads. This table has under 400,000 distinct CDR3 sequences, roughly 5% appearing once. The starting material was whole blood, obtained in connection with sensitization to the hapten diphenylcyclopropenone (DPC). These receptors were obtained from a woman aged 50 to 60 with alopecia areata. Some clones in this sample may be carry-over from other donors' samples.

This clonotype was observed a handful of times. Here the CDR3 reads CASSSTLYYGYTF. The CDR3 nucleotides read TGTGCCAGCAGTTCGACCCTCTACTATGGCTACACCTTC. The V call is TRBV6-2 or TRBV6-3, the J call TRBJ1-2; D not resolved. With 4 bases removed from V and 3 bases from J, the gap between germline ends came to 9 bases. This CDR3 region has 13 residues. Germline CDR1 reads MNHEY; CDR2 reads SVGEGT.

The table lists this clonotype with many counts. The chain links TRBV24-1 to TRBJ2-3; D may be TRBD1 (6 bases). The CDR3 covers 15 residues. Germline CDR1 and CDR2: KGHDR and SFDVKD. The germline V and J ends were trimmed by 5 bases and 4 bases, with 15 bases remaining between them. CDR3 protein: CATSGPGTTADTQYF. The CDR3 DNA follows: TGTGCCACCAGTGGACCCGGGACAACAGCAGATACGCAGTATTTT.

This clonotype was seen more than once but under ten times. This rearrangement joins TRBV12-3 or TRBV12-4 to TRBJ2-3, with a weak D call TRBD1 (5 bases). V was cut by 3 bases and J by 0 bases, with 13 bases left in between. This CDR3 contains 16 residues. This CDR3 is CASSFLRGPSTDTQYF. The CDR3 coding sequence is TGTGCCAGCAGTTTCCTAAGGGGCCCCAGCACAGATACGCAGTATTTT.

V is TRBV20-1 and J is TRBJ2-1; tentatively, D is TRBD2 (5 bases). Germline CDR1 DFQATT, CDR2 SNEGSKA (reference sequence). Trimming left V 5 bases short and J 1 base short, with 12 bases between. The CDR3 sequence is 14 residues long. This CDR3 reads CSAETTRSYNEQFF. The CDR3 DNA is TGCAGTGCTGAGACTACCCGATCCTACAATGAGCAGTTCTTC.

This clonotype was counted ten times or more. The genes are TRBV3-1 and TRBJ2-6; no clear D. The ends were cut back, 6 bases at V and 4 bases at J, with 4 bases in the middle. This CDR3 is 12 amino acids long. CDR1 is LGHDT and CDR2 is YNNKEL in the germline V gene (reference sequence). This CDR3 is CASSEGANVLTF. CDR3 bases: TGTGCCAGCAGTGAAGGGGCCAACGTCCTGACTTTC.